This T cell receptor (beta chain) stems from a study of T cell repertoires in cytomegalovirus infection. Study background: It was the public TCR beta signatures that indicated both CMV infection and matching HLA type.

This clonotype appeared many times. Its specificity is not known. Findings and caveats of the study: HLA-C-restricted CMV clonotypes gave the most frequent clonotype in two of eight donors.

TCRdb itself ran the reads through MiXCR, one entry per CDR3 protein. The table has about 360,000 distinct CDR3 sequences, 15% to 20% seen once. Looked up from germline, CDR1 is MNHNS and CDR2 is SASEGT. The CDR3 consists of 14 residues. Between the trimmed V and J ends, which lost 5 bases and 11 bases, there was a span of 16 bases. V usage is TRBV6-1 and J usage is TRBJ1-6; perhaps TRBD1 as D (5 bases). Sequencing input: PBMCs. The clonotype comes from a human donor in good health (CMV status not recorded). Some clones in this sample may be carry-over from other donors' samples. The CDR3 here is CASSPGAGATPLHF. The CDR3, as DNA: TGTGCCAGCAGTCCCGGGGCTGGCGCGACACCCCTCCACTTT.